This T cell receptor (beta chain) was observed in a study of T cell responses to AZD1222 COVID-19 vaccine. Whole-study results and caveats: Donors were largely white British and mainly female; clonal diversity was possibly underestimated.

Sequenced by immunoSEQ multiplex PCR; TCRdb stores in-frame clones only, minus some. Of about 150,000 clones in the sample, 91% are singletons; the top ten hold less than 1.5%. This clone was seen only once. The antigen is undetermined. V was shortened by 1 base and J by 3 bases, with 10 bases between the two germline ends. CDR3 length: 15 residues. The germline CDR1 and CDR2 sequences are MDHEN and SYDVKM. This chain links TRBV28 with TRBJ1-5; no clear D. This clonotype was sampled from an adult who received the AZD1222 COVID-19 vaccine. The sample was peripheral blood, taken 28 days after the second AZD1222 dose. CDR3 DNA sequence: TGTGCCAGCAGTTTATTGTCCAGCTACAATCAGCCCCAGCATTTT. Translating it yields CASSLLSSYNQPQHF.